The 15 T cell receptor beta chains in this list originate from one sample, sequenced in a study of blood T cell repertoires in COVID-19. The repertoire was sequenced with immunoSEQ multiplex PCR; TCRdb's copy has only in-frame clones and lacks some. The data hold more than 200,000 clones, with 80% to 90% observed a single time. The specimen was peripheral blood. Receptors were obtained from a man in his 60s with acute or convalescent COVID-19.

The chain links TRBV27 to TRBJ1-1; the D gene is possibly TRBD1 (6 bases). CDR3 size: 13 residues. In germline, CDR1 is MNHEY, CDR2 SMNVEV (reference sequence). V shed 4 bases and J shed 4 bases, with 10 bases lying between them. The DNA for the CDR3 is TGTGCCAGCAGTTACAGGGCGCGCACTGAAGCTTTCTTT. Protein: CASSYRARTEAFF.

As regards this clone: At one boundary the junction diverges from the germline segment, which might be a read error. The rearrangement joins TRBV7-2 to TRBJ2-1; tentative D call: TRBD2 (6 bases). The length of the CDR3 is 16 residues. The germline gives CDR1 SGHTA, CDR2 FQGNSA. The CDR3 loop reads CASSLALTRGQNEQFF. CDR3 coding DNA: TGTGCCAGCAGCCTAGCATTGACTAGAGGGCAGAATGAGCAGTTCTTC.

The V and J genes are TRBV6-6 and TRBJ1-2; 9 nucleotides agree with TRBD1. The CDR3 totals 15 residues. Germline-derived CDR1 and CDR2 are MNHNY and SVGAGI (reference sequence). V dropped 6 bases and J dropped 4; count of bases not matched to a gene: 9. CDR3 protein: CASRGQGERGYGYTF. The CDR3 DNA reads TGTGCCAGCAGGGGACAGGGAGAGCGCGGCTATGGCTACACCTTC.

The CDR3 DNA is TGTGCCAGCAGCTTGGCGGGTCTAGCTGAAGCTTTCTTT. The encoded protein is CASSLAGLAEAFF. This chain connects TRBV5-5 to TRBJ1-1; D uncertain. The CDR3 runs 13 residues. With 0 bases removed from V and 6 bases from J, the gap between germline ends came to 9 bases. Per the germline V gene, CDR1 is SGHKS and CDR2 is YYEKEE (reference sequence).

The gene calls are TRBV3-1 (or the pseudogene TRBV3-2) and TRBJ2-7; D possibly corresponds to TRBD1 (7 bases). V gave up 2 bases and J gave up 9 bases, with 20 bases separating them. Germline V gives CDR1 LGHDT, CDR2 YNNKEL (reference sequence). The CDR3 extends over 15 amino acids. CDR3 nucleotides: TGTGCCAGCAGCCAACAGGGGGGCACATTTAGTGGGCAGTACTTC. This encodes CASSQQGGTFSGQYF.

The chain has TRBV25-1 and TRBJ2-7; D not resolved. The CDR3 totals 14 residues. V was shortened by 2 bases and J by 2 bases, with 10 bases between the two germline ends. Germline lookup yields CDR1 MGHDK and CDR2 SYGVNS. CDR3 DNA sequence: TGTGCCAGCAGTGAAAGAAGCAGGCCCTACGAGCAGTACTTC. Amino acids: CASSERSRPYEQYF.

V usage is TRBV18 and J usage is TRBJ2-7, with a weak D call TRBD2 (5 bases). CDR1 and CDR2 from the germline V gene are KGHSH and LQKENI. V lost 3 bases to trimming and J lost 0 bases, with 6 bases between them. The CDR3 has 13 amino acids. CDR3 sequence reads: CASSPEVSYEQYF. The CDR3, as DNA: TGTGCCAGCTCACCGGAGGTCTCCTACGAGCAGTACTTC.

The count of this clone is one. The chain combines TRBV6-5 with TRBJ2-1; TRBD2 matches 7 bases. Germline CDR1 reads MNHEY; CDR2 reads SVGAGI. V gave up 6 bases and J gave up 0 bases; unmatched junction bases: 2. The CDR3 sequence is 14 residues long. The CDR3 spells CASRAGDSYNEQFF. The DNA of the CDR3 is TGTGCCAGCAGGGCGGGAGACTCCTACAATGAGCAGTTCTTC.

The chain combines TRBV28 with TRBJ1-2; TRBD1 aligns across 10 bases. This CDR3 has 14 amino acids. Germline CDR1 is MDHEN and CDR2 is SYDVKM. The V gene end was trimmed by 5 bases and the J gene end by 3 bases; junction bases not matched to a gene: 3. For the CDR3, the DNA is TGTGCCAGCAGTGTGACAGGGGGCGACTATGGCTACACCTTC. Amino acids: CASSVTGGDYGYTF.

V and J are TRBV30 and TRBJ2-5; the match to TRBD1 covers 7 bases. Germline CDR1 and CDR2: GTSNPN and SVGIG (reference sequence). V lost 1 base, J lost 1 base, and 0 bases stayed unmatched. CDR3 length: 13 amino acids. The CDR3 DNA is TGTGCCTGGAGTGGGGACAGCCAAGAGACCCAGTACTTC. It translates to CAWSGDSQETQYF.

This chain uses TRBV2 with TRBJ2-7, with D tentatively TRBD1 (6 bases). The germline V gene has CDR1 SNHLY and CDR2 FYNNEI. The CDR3 covers 16 residues. V gave up 0 bases and J gave up 6 bases, with 18 bases separating them. CDR3: CASSEALLGRGSEQYF. The CDR3 DNA follows: TGTGCCAGCAGTGAAGCGCTTTTGGGCAGGGGCTCCGAGCAGTACTTC.

This chain connects TRBV19 to TRBJ1-5; no reliable D call. This CDR3 has 15 amino acids. CDR1 is LNHDA, CDR2 SQIVND, per germline (reference sequence). V dropped 3 bases and J dropped 6 bases, with 15 bases sitting between them. DNA for the CDR3: TGTGCCAGTAGTATTTCTCAGGAATTAGTTCAGCCCCAGCATTTT. Its translation is CASSISQELVQPQHF.

This chain links TRBV6-2 or TRBV6-3 with TRBJ2-4; perhaps TRBD1 as D (6 bases). This CDR3 contains 17 residues. Trimming pared 2 bases from V and 1 base from J, leaving 15 bases between. The germline V gene has CDR1 MNHEY and CDR2 SVGEGT. CDR3: CASSYVVGGRAKNIQYF. The CDR3 coding sequence is TGTGCCAGCAGTTACGTCGTTGGGGGCCGGGCCAAAAACATTCAGTACTTC.

The V gene is TRBV30, the J gene TRBJ1-6, with D possibly TRBD1 on 6 matching bases. V shed 2 bases and J shed 11 bases, with 13 bases lying between them. This CDR3 region has 13 residues. Germline values: CDR1 GTSNPN, CDR2 SVGIG (reference sequence). CDR3 loop: CAWSRQGNPPLHF. The CDR3 DNA reads TGTGCCTGGAGTAGGCAGGGGAACCCACCCCTCCACTTT.

The rearrangement joins TRBV5-6 to TRBJ1-3; possible D gene TRBD1, 5 bases. Germline V lookup: CDR1 SGHDT, CDR2 YYEEEE. Deletions cut 2 bases from V and 2 bases from J, with 11 bases between. This CDR3 has 15 residues. The CDR3 loop is CASSLATGPGNTIYF. DNA for the CDR3: TGTGCCAGCAGCTTAGCCACAGGCCCTGGAAACACCATATATTTT.